This is a list of T cell receptor beta chains from one sample in a study of blood T cell repertoires in COVID-19. The repertoire was sequenced with immunoSEQ multiplex PCR; TCRdb's copy has only in-frame clones and lacks some. The data show roughly 250,000 clones, with about nine tenths seen just once and approximately 9.8% held by the top ten. Sample: peripheral blood. Receptors originate from a man aged 40-55 years who had recovered from COVID-19. CDR3s include the opening cysteine and the closing phenylalanine or tryptophan. Fields, in order: J gene, D gene, V gene, CDR3 protein. D genes are given only for firm matches.

TRBJ2-1 TRBD1 TRBV14 CASRKTGAPLKQFF
TRBJ1-2 NA TRBV5-1 CASKGQINALNYGYTF
TRBJ2-2 NA TRBV5-4 CASSLLRGRTGELFF
TRBJ1-2 TRBD1 TRBV4-3 CASSQGLSGQGNVRTYGYTF
TRBJ2-1 NA TRBV12-5 CASGLSTRRGEQFF
TRBJ2-1 TRBD2 TRBV9 CASTRGLAASSYNEQFF
TRBJ2-1 TRBD1 TRBV7-9 CASRHDRGGNEQFF
TRBJ2-1 TRBD2 TRBV5-6 CASSLYQGLAGNNEQFF
TRBJ1-6 NA TRBV21-1 CASSIVKGRYGGYSPLHF
TRBJ1-1 NA TRBV5-4 CASSLPGPYPEAFF
TRBJ1-2 NA TRBV18 CASSPQGVGYGYTF
TRBJ2-3 NA TRBV5-4 CASSFSSTDTQYF
TRBJ2-7 NA TRBV11-2 CASSLSLEQYF
TRBJ2-7 NA TRBV7-9 CASSPSVYSYEQYF
TRBJ1-1 TRBD1 TRBV29-1 CSVELGLGTGSEAFF
TRBJ2-7 TRBD1 TRBV4-1 CASSLRQGEGYEQYF
TRBJ1-2 NA TRBV3-1/TRBV3-2 CASSQAGIVGYTF
TRBJ2-1 TRBD2 TRBV11-1 CASRSGNYNEQFF
TRBJ2-1 TRBD2 TRBV7-8 CASSSGLASYNEQFF
TRBJ2-2 NA TRBV7-6 CASSLARQGPTGELFF
TRBJ2-3 NA TRBV7-8 CASSLSTAGGVSTDTQYF
TRBJ1-2 NA TRBV27 CASSFGSDSIYGYTF
TRBJ2-1 NA TRBV2 CASSVRLATPGNEQFF
TRBJ2-3 NA TRBV5-5 CASSIDRSGTQYF
TRBJ1-2 NA TRBV29-1 CSVEENSYGYTF
TRBJ1-5 TRBD1 TRBV6-5 CASSPDRVGQPQHF
TRBJ1-2 NA TRBV19 CASSIQPRGASDGYTF
TRBJ2-1 TRBD2 TRBV5-1 CASSPGLAENNEQFF
TRBJ1-4 NA TRBV10-3 CAISEQNNEKLFF
TRBJ2-7 TRBD2 TRBV7-3 CASSFLRGAGGEQYF
TRBJ2-3 NA TRBV20-1 CSARVGGTQYF
TRBJ2-3 NA TRBV10-1 CASSDGGRPAHPSYTQYF
TRBJ2-3 TRBD1 TRBV10-2 CASSETGAFTDTQYF
TRBJ2-7 TRBD2 TRBV19 CASSWVQTSVSYEQYF
TRBJ1-6 NA TRBV9 CASSKQGGRGNSPLHF
TRBJ2-1 TRBD2 TRBV5-1 CASSGGLAAYNEQFF